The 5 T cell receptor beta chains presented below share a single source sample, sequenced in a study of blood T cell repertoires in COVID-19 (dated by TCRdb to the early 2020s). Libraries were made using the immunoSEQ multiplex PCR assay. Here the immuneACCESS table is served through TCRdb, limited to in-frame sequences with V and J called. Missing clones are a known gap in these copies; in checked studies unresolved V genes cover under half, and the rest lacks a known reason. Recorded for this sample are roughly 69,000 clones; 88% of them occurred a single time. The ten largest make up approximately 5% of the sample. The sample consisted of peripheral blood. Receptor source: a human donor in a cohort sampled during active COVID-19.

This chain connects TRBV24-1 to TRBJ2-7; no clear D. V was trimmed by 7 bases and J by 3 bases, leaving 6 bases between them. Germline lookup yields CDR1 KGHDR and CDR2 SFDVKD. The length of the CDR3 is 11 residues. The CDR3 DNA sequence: TGTGCCACCAGCAACGGCTACGAGCAGTACTTC. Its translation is CATSNGYEQYF.

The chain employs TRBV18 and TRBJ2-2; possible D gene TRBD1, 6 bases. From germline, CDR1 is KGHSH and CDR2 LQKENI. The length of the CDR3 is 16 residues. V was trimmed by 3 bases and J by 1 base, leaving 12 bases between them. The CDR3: CASSPSGTLNTGELFF. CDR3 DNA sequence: TGTGCCAGCTCACCCTCCGGGACACTGAACACCGGGGAGCTGTTTTTT.

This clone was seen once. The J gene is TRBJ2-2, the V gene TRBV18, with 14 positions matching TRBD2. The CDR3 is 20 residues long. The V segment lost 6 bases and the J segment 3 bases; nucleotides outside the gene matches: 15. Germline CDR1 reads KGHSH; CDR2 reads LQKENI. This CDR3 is CASSQPGSGLAGGYTGELFF. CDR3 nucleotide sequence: TGTGCCAGCTCGCAACCCGGGAGCGGACTAGCGGGAGGTTACACCGGGGAGCTGTTTTTT.

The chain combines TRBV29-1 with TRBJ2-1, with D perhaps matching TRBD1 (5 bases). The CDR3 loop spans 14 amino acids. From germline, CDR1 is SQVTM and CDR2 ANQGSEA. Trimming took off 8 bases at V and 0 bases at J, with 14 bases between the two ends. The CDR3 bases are TGCAGCACTCAGGGCGGAAGCTCCTACAATGAGCAGTTCTTC. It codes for CSTQGGSSYNEQFF.

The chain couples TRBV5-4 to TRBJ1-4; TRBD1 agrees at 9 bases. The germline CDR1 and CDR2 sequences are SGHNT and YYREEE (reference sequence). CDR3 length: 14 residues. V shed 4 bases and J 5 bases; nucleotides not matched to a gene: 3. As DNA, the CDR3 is TGTGCCAGCAGCCGGACAGGGGTGAATGAAAAACTGTTTTTT. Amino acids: CASSRTGVNEKLFF.